A single sample is the source of the 29 T cell receptor beta chains below, sequenced in a study of blood T cell repertoires in COVID-19. Assay used: immunoSEQ multiplex PCR; TCRdb lists only in-frame clones, some missing. The sample carries around 250,000 clones, about 80% recorded once. Sequenced: PBMCs or T cells enriched from blood (not recorded which). The receptors were sampled from a man aged 35 to 55 who had recovered from COVID-19.

This chain uses TRBV5-6 with TRBJ2-7, with TRBD1 matching over 8 bases. The germline V gene has CDR1 SGHDT and CDR2 YYEEEE. The CDR3 totals 13 residues. The V segment lost 6 bases and the J segment 6 bases; nucleotides outside the gene matches: 8. The CDR3, as DNA: TGTGCCAGCAACACATGGACAGGGAGCGAGCAGTACTTC. It is translated as CASNTWTGSEQYF.

As DNA, the CDR3 is TGTGCCACCAGCAGAGGCTCGACAGGGTTGGGGGCAGCTTTCTTT. Translation: CATSRGSTGLGAAFF. The chain couples TRBV15 to TRBJ1-1; 7 nucleotides match TRBD1. CDR1 and CDR2 from the germline V gene are LNHNV and YYDKDF (reference sequence). The CDR3 is 15 amino acids. V lost 1 base to trimming and J lost 10 bases; unmatched junction nucleotides: 12.

This clone was counted a single time. V is TRBV29-1 and J is TRBJ1-1; TRBD1 agrees at 9 bases. This CDR3 has 12 amino acids. CDR1 SQVTM and CDR2 ANQGSEA come from the germline V gene. V was clipped by 8 bases and J by 1 base; unmatched bases: 2. The DNA for the CDR3 is TGCAGCACGGGACAGGGGAACACTGAAGCTTTCTTT. Its translation: CSTGQGNTEAFF.

The V call is TRBV5-1, the J call TRBJ1-6, with TRBD1 identical over 10 bases. The CDR3 extends over 14 amino acids. Germline V lookup: CDR1 SGHRS, CDR2 YFSETQ. The ends lost 4 bases at V and 9 bases at J; junction bases unmatched: 4. DNA for the CDR3: TGCGCCAGCAGCGTGGGACAGGGGAGTTCACCCCTCCACTTT. Translation gives CASSVGQGSSPLHF.

Turning to this clone: At one boundary the junction diverges from the germline segment, which might be a read error. The V and J genes are TRBV19 and TRBJ1-2, with D uncertain. In germline, CDR1 is LNHDA, CDR2 SQIVND (reference sequence). This CDR3 comprises 15 residues. The CDR3 bases are TGTGCCAGTAGTATGCCCCGTCACGGCAACTATGGCCACACCTTC. Its translation is CASSMPRHGNYGHTF.

This chain links TRBV5-1 with TRBJ1-2; D is possibly TRBD1 (5 bases). Deletions cut 4 bases from V and 8 bases from J, with 15 bases between. Germline assignment: CDR1 SGHRS and CDR2 YFSETQ. The CDR3 is 13 residues long. In nucleotides, the CDR3 is TGCGCCAGCAGCCGGTGGGTCCAGGGAGGCTACACCTTC. This codes for CASSRWVQGGYTF.

The chain uses TRBV12-3 or TRBV12-4 and TRBJ1-1, with 9 bases that match TRBD1. This CDR3 comprises 13 residues. V lost 6 bases and J lost 8; bases outside the gene matches: 7. CDR3 region: CASSHRDRVEAFF. For the CDR3, the DNA is TGTGCCAGCAGCCACCGGGACAGGGTCGAAGCTTTCTTT.

CDR3 region: CASSLAPLPLYNEQFF. The CDR3 nucleotides are TGTGCCAGCAGCTTAGCTCCCCTACCCCTTTACAATGAGCAGTTCTTC. V is TRBV11-2 and J is TRBJ2-1; D ambiguous. Germline V gives CDR1 SGHAT, CDR2 FQNNGV. The CDR3 sequence is 16 residues long. The V gene lost 1 base and the J gene lost 4 bases, with 14 bases spanning the gap.

This clone came up a few times. The V call is TRBV28, the J call TRBJ1-5; D is undetermined. V was trimmed by 5 bases and J by 7 bases, leaving 9 bases between them. Germline V lookup: CDR1 MDHEN, CDR2 SYDVKM. The CDR3 is 12 amino acids. The chain's CDR3 is CASSPQVQPQHF. The CDR3 coding sequence is TGTGCCAGCAGTCCCCAGGTCCAGCCCCAGCATTTT.

Here the CDR3 DNA reads TGCGCCAGCAGGGCTGCGGGGGGGGACGAGCAGTACTTC. Translation gives CASRAAGGDEQYF. This chain uses TRBV5-1 with TRBJ2-7; TRBD2 matches at 9 bases. Germline trimming cut 5 bases from V and 5 bases from J; bases unmatched to any gene: 5. The CDR3 sequence is 13 residues long. Germline CDR1 SGHRS, CDR2 YFSETQ.

This chain uses TRBV20-1 with TRBJ2-2, with a possible D match to TRBD1 (6 bases). The germline V and J ends were trimmed by 3 bases and 0 bases, with 11 bases remaining between them. The CDR3 has 15 amino acids. Per the germline V gene, CDR1 is DFQATT and CDR2 is SNEGSKA (reference sequence). CDR3 DNA: TGCAGTGCTAGTGGGGGCAGATCGAACACCGGGGAGCTGTTTTTT. It is translated as CSASGGRSNTGELFF.

The V and J genes are TRBV9 and TRBJ2-2; tentative D call: TRBD2 (5 bases). Germline V gene lookup returns CDR1 SGDLS and CDR2 YYNGEE. CDR3 length equals 14 residues. Trimming removed 4 bases from V and 3 bases from J, with 10 bases in between. The CDR3 DNA follows: TGTGCCAGCAGCTTCGGACTTGACACCGGGGAGCTGTTTTTT. Encoded protein: CASSFGLDTGELFF.

The genes are TRBV21-1 and TRBJ1-5. TRBV21-1 is a pseudogene. The CDR3 length is 14 residues. CDR3 in amino acids: CASSKLRRRQPQHF. The CDR3 DNA is TGTGCCAGCAGCAAACTTAGGAGGCGCCAGCCCCAGCATTTT.

This clone was counted a few times. This rearrangement joins TRBV2 to TRBJ2-5, with TRBD1 as a possible D gene (6 bases). V was shortened by 7 bases and J by 4 bases, with 19 bases between the two germline ends. The CDR3 totals 15 residues. Germline CDR1 is SNHLY and CDR2 is FYNNEI. The CDR3 bases are TGTGCCAGCAAAAGGACAGATCGTTGGTTAGAGACCCAGTACTTC. It codes for CASKRTDRWLETQYF.

The rearrangement links TRBV21-1 to TRBJ1-1; TRBD1 reflects the table's D call only, with no check against the DNA. TRBV21-1 has pseudogene status. The CDR3 has 15 amino acids. The CDR3 loop is CASSKGDRLNTEAFF. CDR3 bases: TGTGCCAGCAGCAAAGGGGACAGGCTGAACACTGAAGCTTTCTTT.

The rearrangement joins TRBV5-8 to TRBJ1-5; 12 positions agree with TRBD1. The germline V gene has CDR1 SGHTS and CDR2 YDEGEE. The V and J ends lost 3 bases and 6 bases, in that order; junction bases with no gene match: 4. This CDR3 has 15 residues. CDR3 in amino acids: CASSSGQGAGQPQHF. The CDR3 DNA reads as TGTGCCAGCAGCTCGGGACAGGGGGCGGGTCAGCCCCAGCATTTT.

V usage is TRBV7-2 and J usage is TRBJ2-1; TRBD1 is a possible D gene (6 bases). The CDR3 runs 14 residues. Germline V gene lookup returns CDR1 SGHTA and CDR2 FQGNSA. With 5 bases removed from V and 5 bases from J, the gap between germline ends came to 13 bases. The DNA of the CDR3 is TGTGCCAGCAGCACACAGGGTTGGGACAATGAGCAGTTCTTC. It codes for CASSTQGWDNEQFF. Looking up the rest from reference TRBV7-2 and TRBJ2-1 gives the full variable domain: GAGVSQSPSNKVTEKGKDVELRCDPISGHTALYWYRQSLGQGLEFLIYFQGNSAPDKSGLPSDRFSAERTGGSVSTLTIQRTQQEDSAVYLCASSTQGWDNEQFFGPGTRLTVL.

V usage is TRBV13 and J usage is TRBJ1-6; D is ambiguous. Germline CDR1 and CDR2: PRHDT and FYEKMQ (reference sequence). This CDR3 region has 12 residues. The ends were cut back, 5 bases at V and 5 bases at J, with 4 bases in the middle. The CDR3 DNA reads as TGTGCCAGCAGCGAGAATAATTCACCCCTCCACTTT. Amino acids: CASSENNSPLHF.

The sample holds one count of this clone. The chain has TRBV6-6 and TRBJ1-4; 7 nucleotides align to TRBD1. Germline lookup yields CDR1 MNHNY and CDR2 SVGAGI (reference sequence). This CDR3 spans 15 amino acids. J gave up 8 bases and V 5 bases, and 11 bases lay outside the gene matches. The CDR3 DNA reads as TGTGCCAGCAGTGATGATTTACAGGGGCGGGAAAAACTGTTTTTT. Amino acid sequence: CASSDDLQGREKLFF.

The V gene is TRBV4-2, the J gene TRBJ1-1; 9 positions match TRBD1. The ends lost 4 bases at V and 1 base at J; junction bases unmatched: 13. The CDR3 length is 18 residues. Germline assignment: CDR1 LGHNA and CDR2 YNFKEQ. In nucleotides, the CDR3 is TGTGCCAGCAGCCCCCCTACAGGGGGCGCGTGGCGGAACACTGAAGCTTTCTTT. Translated: CASSPPTGGAWRNTEAFF.

The V call is TRBV11-1, the J call TRBJ2-1, with D possibly matching TRBD2 (6 bases). The CDR3 loop spans 15 amino acids. Germline-derived CDR1 and CDR2 are SGHAT and FQDESV (reference sequence). Trimming shortened V by 4 bases and J by 8 bases, and 18 bases separated the two germline ends. This CDR3 reads CASSSGLSGGHEQFF. Written as DNA, the CDR3 is TGTGCCAGCAGCTCCGGACTTTCAGGAGGGCATGAGCAGTTCTTC.

The chain combines TRBV9 with TRBJ2-1, with 11 positions matching TRBD2. The CDR3 runs to 16 residues. Germline CDR1 and CDR2: SGDLS and YYNGEE. The junction had 14 bases not matched to a gene; V was cut back by 5 bases and J by 10 bases. CDR3 nucleotides: TGTGCCAGCAGAGAGGGGCCTAGCGGGGGGATTATCGAGCAGTTCTTC. Its translation is CASREGPSGGIIEQFF.

The V call is TRBV25-1, the J call TRBJ2-2, with D unclear. The CDR3 is 14 amino acids. CDR1 and CDR2 (germline): MGHDK, SYGVNS. Trimming removed 4 bases from V and 2 bases from J, with 8 bases in between. The CDR3 bases are TGTGCCAGCAGTGCCTCCAGTAACACCGGGGAGCTGTTTTTT. This translates into CASSASSNTGELFF.

The chain joins TRBV19 to TRBJ1-1, with TRBD1 matching over 7 bases. The CDR3 contains 13 residues. The junction had 6 bases not matched to a gene; V was cut back by 8 bases and J by 3 bases. Germline assignment: CDR1 LNHDA and CDR2 SQIVND (reference sequence). The CDR3 region is CASGDRVYTEAFF. The CDR3 coding sequence is TGTGCCAGTGGAGACAGGGTATACACTGAAGCTTTCTTT.

The chain joins TRBV5-6 to TRBJ2-5; 14 bases fit TRBD2. Germline V CDR1 and CDR2: SGHDT, YYEEEE. The CDR3 is made up of 16 amino acids. V gave up 3 bases and J gave up 4 bases; unmatched junction bases: 5. The CDR3 region is CASSWTSGGRSETQYF. CDR3 bases: TGTGCCAGCAGCTGGACTAGCGGGGGGCGGTCAGAGACCCAGTACTTC.

This clone was recorded only once. The V gene is TRBV10-3, the J gene TRBJ2-7, with 9 positions matching TRBD2. Germline values: CDR1 ENHRY, CDR2 SYGVKD. This CDR3 spans 14 amino acids. V dropped 6 bases and J dropped 7; count of bases not matched to a gene: 10. The CDR3 sequence is CAIRGTSRSDEQYF. CDR3 sequence (DNA): TGTGCCATCAGGGGGACTAGCAGGTCGGATGAGCAGTACTTC.

The CDR3 is CASSLETSQDTQYF. DNA for the CDR3: TGTGCCAGCAGCTTAGAGACTAGTCAAGATACGCAGTATTTT. V and J are TRBV7-9 and TRBJ2-3; D is perhaps TRBD2 (6 bases). Deletions cut 1 base from V and 5 bases from J, with 10 bases between. The CDR3 consists of 14 residues. CDR1 SEHNR and CDR2 FQNEAQ come from the germline V gene (reference sequence). The full variable domain, completed using reference TRBV7-9 and TRBJ2-3, is DTGVSQNPRHKITKRGQNVTFRCDPISEHNRLYWYRQTLGQGPEFLTYFQNEAQLEKSRLLSDRFSAERPKGSFSTLEIQRTEQGDSAMYLCASSLETSQDTQYFGPGTRLTVL.

The J gene is TRBJ1-2, the V gene TRBV6-5; the D gene is possibly TRBD1 (6 bases). This CDR3 is 15 amino acids long. CDR1 is MNHEY and CDR2 is SVGAGI in the germline V gene. V was shortened by 2 bases and J by 3 bases, with 13 bases between the two germline ends. The CDR3 DNA reads as TGTGCCAGCAGTTACGATGCGGGGGCTGACTATGGCTACACCTTC. Its protein is CASSYDAGADYGYTF.

This clone was picked up a small number of times. The gene calls are TRBV4-1 and TRBJ2-7; 7 bases line up with TRBD2. CDR1 is MGHRA and CDR2 is YSYEKL in the germline V gene. This CDR3 has 16 residues. V shed 0 bases and J 9 bases; nucleotides not matched to a gene: 14. As DNA, the CDR3 is TGCGCCAGCAGCCAAGATATAGGCGGGAGACCTAACGGGCAGTACTTC. As protein: CASSQDIGGRPNGQYF.